These 9 T cell receptor beta chains were all obtained from the same sample, sequenced in a study of CD8+ T cells in alopecia areata (dated by TCRdb to the late 2010s). The sample's time point label, decoded: 20 to 30 weeks on oral tofacitinib. Explained via the paper, the treatment or condition label denotes: oral pan-JAK inhibitor, 5-10 mg twice daily. Library preparation was by the immunoSEQ multiplex PCR assay. RNA was extracted from all samples and reverse transcribed into cDNA as template for TCR sequencing. TCRdb carries this immuneACCESS record with in-frame sequences only. Its versions omit some clonotypes, under half of them owing to an unresolved V gene in the studies checked, with the rest unexplained. This sample holds roughly 120,000 clones; roughly 50% were observed only once. Of the sample, 12% falls within the top ten clones. This material consisted of CD8+ T cells sorted from blood, taken at week 24, from a patient treated with tofacitinib. The receptors stem from a human donor with alopecia areata.

V usage is TRBV5-8 and J usage is TRBJ2-2; no definite D call. The CDR3 consists of 13 residues. Germline CDR1 SGHTS, CDR2 YDEGEE. V lost 0 bases and J lost 6, with 6 bases in between. The chain's CDR3 is CASSLGLPGELFF. In DNA, the CDR3 is TGTGCCAGCAGCTTGGGGCTTCCCGGGGAGCTGTTTTTT.

The chain has TRBV7-6 and TRBJ1-1, with no clear D. The germline V gene has CDR1 SGHVS and CDR2 FNYEAQ. This CDR3 comprises 13 residues. V lost 1 base to trimming and J lost 5 bases, with 8 bases between them. CDR3 sequence reads: CASSLGGDTEAFF. The CDR3 coding sequence is TGTGCCAGCAGCTTAGGAGGCGATACTGAAGCTTTCTTT.

This clone was counted only a few times. This chain joins TRBV6-4 and TRBJ2-1, with 12 bases fitting TRBD2. CDR1 and CDR2 from the germline V gene are MRHNA and SNTAGT. The CDR3 has 15 residues. The ends lost 3 bases at V and 10 bases at J; junction bases unmatched: 7. CDR3 in amino acids: CASSETLAGGQEQFF. The CDR3 DNA is TGTGCCAGCAGTGAAACTCTAGCGGGGGGGCAAGAGCAGTTCTTC.

The V call is TRBV27, the J call TRBJ1-5; D unresolved. This CDR3 is built from 15 residues. The germline CDR1 and CDR2 sequences are MNHEY and SMNVEV (reference sequence). Trimming removed 6 bases from V and 2 bases from J, with 14 bases in between. The CDR3 loop is CASSLGSPGNQPQHF. As DNA, the CDR3 is TGTGCCAGCAGCCTGGGATCGCCAGGCAATCAGCCCCAGCATTTT.

V and J are TRBV18 and TRBJ2-7, with 8 nucleotides matching TRBD2. Per the germline V gene, CDR1 is KGHSH and CDR2 is LQKENI. V shed 3 bases, J shed 3 bases, and the junction held 10 bases outside the gene matches. The CDR3 is 16 amino acids. The CDR3 loop is CASSPLVGGDYYEQYF. The CDR3 DNA follows: TGTGCCAGCTCACCCCTCGTCGGGGGGGACTACTACGAGCAGTACTTC.

The chain uses TRBV19 and TRBJ2-1; D is unresolved. Trimming shortened V by 3 bases and J by 6 bases, and 15 bases separated the two germline ends. The CDR3 contains 15 residues. The germline V gene encodes CDR1 LNHDA and CDR2 SQIVND (reference sequence). In DNA, the CDR3 is TGTGCCAGTAGTATCGGAGATAGAATGGGCAATGAGCAGTTCTTC. This encodes CASSIGDRMGNEQFF.

This clone appeared a few times. The chain employs TRBV29-1 and TRBJ2-5; D tentatively reads TRBD1 or TRBD2 (5 bases each). Trimming took 2 bases from V and 3 from J, leaving 7 bases between them. Germline-derived CDR1 and CDR2 are SQVTM and ANQGSEA. CDR3 length: 12 residues. This chain's CDR3 is CSVELGEETQYF. The CDR3 nucleotides are TGCAGCGTTGAACTGGGGGAAGAGACCCAGTACTTC.

The rearrangement uses TRBV15 and TRBJ2-7; D may be TRBD1 or TRBD2 (6 bases each). The V and J ends lost 0 bases and 3 bases respectively, with 15 bases between them. This CDR3 has 16 residues. CDR1 and CDR2 from the germline V gene are LNHNV and YYDKDF (reference sequence). In DNA, the CDR3 is TGTGCCACCAGCAGAGACTTGACGGGGGCGGTCTACGAGCAGTACTTC. Translated, it gives CATSRDLTGAVYEQYF. The full variable domain, its missing parts supplied by reference TRBV15 and TRBJ2-7, is DAMVIQNPRYQVTQFGKPVTLSCSQTLNHNVMYWYQQKSSQAPKLLFHYYDKDFNNEADTPDNFQSRRPNTSFCFLDIRSPGLGDTAMYLCATSRDLTGAVYEQYFGPGTRLTVT.

This clone has only a few counts. The chain is built from TRBV15 and TRBJ2-3; TRBD1 matches 10 bases. The germline V gene encodes CDR1 LNHNV and CDR2 YYDKDF (reference sequence). This CDR3 contains 16 residues. The trim removed 3 bases at V and 4 bases at J, leaving 7 bases unmatched. The CDR3 DNA is TGTGCCACCAGCAGGTCACCGGGACAGGGGTCAGATACGCAGTATTTT. This translates into CATSRSPGQGSDTQYF. Filled out from reference TRBV15 and TRBJ2-3, the complete variable domain reads DAMVIQNPRYQVTQFGKPVTLSCSQTLNHNVMYWYQQKSSQAPKLLFHYYDKDFNNEADTPDNFQSRRPNTSFCFLDIRSPGLGDTAMYLCATSRSPGQGSDTQYFGPGTRLTVL.